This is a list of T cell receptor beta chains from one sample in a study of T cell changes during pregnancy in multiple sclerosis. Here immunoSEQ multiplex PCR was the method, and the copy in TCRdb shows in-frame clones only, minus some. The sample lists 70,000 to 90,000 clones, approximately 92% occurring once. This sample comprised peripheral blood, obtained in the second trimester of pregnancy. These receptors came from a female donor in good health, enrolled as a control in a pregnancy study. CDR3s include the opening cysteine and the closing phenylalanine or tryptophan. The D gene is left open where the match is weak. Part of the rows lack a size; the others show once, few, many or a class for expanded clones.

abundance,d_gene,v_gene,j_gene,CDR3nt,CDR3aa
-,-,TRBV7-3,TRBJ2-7,TGTGCCAGCAGCTTATCTTCCTCGGACAACGAGCAGTACTTC,CASSLSSSDNEQYF
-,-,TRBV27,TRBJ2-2,TGTGCCAGCAGTTCCAGCGCGAACACCGGGGAGCTGTTTTTT,CASSSSANTGELFF
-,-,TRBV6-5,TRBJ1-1,TGTGCCAGCAGTTACGGGCAGGTCACTGAAGCTTTCTTT,CASSYGQVTEAFF
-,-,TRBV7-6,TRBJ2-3,TGTGCCAGCAGCTCACCCCTCCCCGCGGGGAACACAGATACGCAGTATTTT,CASSSPLPAGNTDTQYF
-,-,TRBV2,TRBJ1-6,TGTGCCAGCAGGAGCTCCTATAATTCACCCCTCCACTTT,CASRSSYNSPLHF
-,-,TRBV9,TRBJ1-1,TGTGCCAGCAGCGTGACAGACATGAACACTGAAGCTTTCTTT,CASSVTDMNTEAFF
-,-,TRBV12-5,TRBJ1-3,TGTGCTAGTGGTGGGATAGCTCCAGGGTCAACTGGAAACACCATATATTTT,CASGGIAPGSTGNTIYF
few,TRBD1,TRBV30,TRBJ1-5,TGTGCCTGGAGTCCCTCGGGACAGGGACATCAGCCCCAGCATTTT,CAWSPSGQGHQPQHF
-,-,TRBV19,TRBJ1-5,TGTGCCAGACCAGGGAACAATCAGCCCCAGCATTTT,CARPGNNQPQHF
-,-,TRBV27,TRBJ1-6,TGTGCCAGCAGTTTAGAGGGTGCGAATAATTCACCCCTCCACTTT,CASSLEGANNSPLHF
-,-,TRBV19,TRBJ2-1,TGTGCCAGTAGCGACAGAAGCTCCTACAATGAGCAGTTCTTC,CASSDRSSYNEQFF
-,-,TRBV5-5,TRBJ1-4,TGTGCCAGCAGCCCGACACAGTCATCAACTAATGAAAAACTGTTTTTT,CASSPTQSSTNEKLFF
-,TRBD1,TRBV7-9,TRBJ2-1,TGTGCCAGCAGTCACCGGGACAGGGGGGCCCGCGAACAGTTCTTC,CASSHRDRGAREQFF
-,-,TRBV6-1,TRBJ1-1,TGTGCCAGCAGTGACGAAACTATGACAGCCATGAACACTGAAGCTTTCTTT,CASSDETMTAMNTEAFF
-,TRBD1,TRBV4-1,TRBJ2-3,TGCGCCAGCAGCCTAGGACAGGGTGTCGGGTCTGGGGATACGCAGTATTTT,CASSLGQGVGSGDTQYF
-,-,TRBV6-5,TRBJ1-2,TGTGCCAGCAGTCCCCTGGCCGGGGGAGGCTGGGGCTACACCTTC,CASSPLAGGGWGYTF
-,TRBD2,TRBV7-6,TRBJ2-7,TGTGCCAGCAGCCTGGGACTAGCGGGCGATAGCTCCTACGAGCAGTACTTC,CASSLGLAGDSSYEQYF
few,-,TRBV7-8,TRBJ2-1,TGTGCCAGCAGCTTAGTCGGGGAAAGCGAGCAGTTCTTC,CASSLVGESEQFF